This T cell receptor beta chain was captured by sequencing in a study of cytomegalovirus exposure and HLA in healthy donors. The PCR was carried out with 60 Vbeta primers and 13 Jbeta primers. Libraries were prepared by immunoSEQ multiplex PCR; TCRdb keeps only in-frame clonotypes and omits some of them. The table lists approximately 130,000 clones, around four fifths of them singletons, with about 1.5% in the top ten. Worth noting for this clone: No antigen is known for it.

Notes on the study in general: HLA allele associations emerged for roughly 17,000 TCR beta sequences in a later analysis, at 0.05 false discovery rate. Differences between HLA loci emerged in a later analysis of TCR association rates, with DRB1 most and HLA-C fewest. The authors later linked a missense DCLRE1C variant to TCR beta V- and J-gene trimming. Rare TCR sequences dominated, though some public TCRs recurred in many donors.

Input material: PBMCs. The TCR originated in a man aged 35 to 55 in good health and CMV-seronegative.

Here the CDR3 DNA reads TGCGCCAGCAGCTACGGGGACTCCGCAGGCACAGATACGCAGTATTTT. Amino acid sequence: CASSYGDSAGTDTQYF. The gene calls are TRBV5-1 and TRBJ2-3; possible D gene TRBD2, 6 bases. CDR3 size: 16 residues. The V end was cut by 3 bases, the J end by 1 base, with 15 bases between. CDR1 and CDR2 (germline): SGHRS, YFSETQ. Filled out from reference TRBV5-1 and TRBJ2-3, the complete variable domain reads KAGVTQTPRYLIKTRGQQVTLSCSPISGHRSVSWYQQTPGQGLQFLFEYFSETQRNKGNFPGRFSGRQFSNSRSEMNVSTLELGDSALYLCASSYGDSAGTDTQYFGPGTRLTVL.